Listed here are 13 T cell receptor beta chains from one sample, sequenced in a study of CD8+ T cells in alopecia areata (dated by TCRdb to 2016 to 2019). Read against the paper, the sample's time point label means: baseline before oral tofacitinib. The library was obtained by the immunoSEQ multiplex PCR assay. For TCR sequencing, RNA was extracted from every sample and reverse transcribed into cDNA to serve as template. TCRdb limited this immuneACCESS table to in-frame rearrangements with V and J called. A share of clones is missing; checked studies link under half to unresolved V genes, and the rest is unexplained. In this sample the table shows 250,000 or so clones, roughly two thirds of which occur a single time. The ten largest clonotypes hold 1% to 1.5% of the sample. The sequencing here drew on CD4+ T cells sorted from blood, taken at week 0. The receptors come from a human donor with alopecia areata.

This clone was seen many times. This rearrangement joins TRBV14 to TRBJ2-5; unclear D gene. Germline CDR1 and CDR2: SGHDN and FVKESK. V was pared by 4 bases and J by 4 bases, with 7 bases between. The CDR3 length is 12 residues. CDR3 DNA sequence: TGTGCCAGCAGCCTAAACCGAGAGACCCAGTACTTC. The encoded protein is CASSLNRETQYF. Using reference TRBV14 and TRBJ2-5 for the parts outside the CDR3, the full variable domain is EAGVTQFPSHSVIEKGQTVTLRCDPISGHDNLYWYRRVMGKEIKFLLHFVKESKQDESGMPNNRFLAERTGGTYSTLKVQPAELEDSGVYFCASSLNRETQYFGPGTRLLVL.

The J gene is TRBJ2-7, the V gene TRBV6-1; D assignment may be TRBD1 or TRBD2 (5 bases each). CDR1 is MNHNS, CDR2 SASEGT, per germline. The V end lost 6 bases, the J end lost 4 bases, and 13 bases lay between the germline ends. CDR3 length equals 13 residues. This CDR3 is CASRVRDPYEQYF. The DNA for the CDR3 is TGTGCCAGCAGAGTCAGGGACCCTTACGAGCAGTACTTC.

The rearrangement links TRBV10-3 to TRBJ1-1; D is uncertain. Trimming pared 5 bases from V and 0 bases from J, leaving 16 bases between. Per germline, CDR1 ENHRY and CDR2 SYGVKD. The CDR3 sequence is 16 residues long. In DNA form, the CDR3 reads TGTGCCATCAGTAGAGCGTCAGGAGGTATGAACACTGAAGCTTTCTTT. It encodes CAISRASGGMNTEAFF.

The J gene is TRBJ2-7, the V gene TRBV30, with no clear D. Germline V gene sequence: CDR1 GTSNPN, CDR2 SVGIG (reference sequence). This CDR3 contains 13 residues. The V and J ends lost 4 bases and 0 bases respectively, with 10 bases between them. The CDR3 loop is CAWTGRSSYEQYF. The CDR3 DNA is TGTGCCTGGACGGGCAGGAGCTCCTACGAGCAGTACTTC.

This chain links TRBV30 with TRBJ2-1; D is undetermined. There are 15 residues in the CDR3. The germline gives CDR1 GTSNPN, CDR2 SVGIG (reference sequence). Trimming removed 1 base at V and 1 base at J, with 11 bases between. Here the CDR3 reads CAWSGYPRSYNEQFF. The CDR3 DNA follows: TGTGCCTGGAGTGGGTATCCCAGGTCCTACAATGAGCAGTTCTTC.

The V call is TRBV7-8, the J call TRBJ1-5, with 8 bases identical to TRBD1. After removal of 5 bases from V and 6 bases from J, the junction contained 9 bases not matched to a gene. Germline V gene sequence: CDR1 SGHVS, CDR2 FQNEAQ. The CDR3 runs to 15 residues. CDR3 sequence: CASSTTGAGGQPQHF. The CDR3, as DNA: TGTGCCAGCAGCACGACAGGGGCAGGCGGTCAGCCCCAGCATTTT.

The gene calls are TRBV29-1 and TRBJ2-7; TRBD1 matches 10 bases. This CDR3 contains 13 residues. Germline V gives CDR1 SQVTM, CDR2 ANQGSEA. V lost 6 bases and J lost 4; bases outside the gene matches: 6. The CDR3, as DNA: TGCAGCGTACGGGACAGGGGACCGTACGAGCAGTACTTC. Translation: CSVRDRGPYEQYF.

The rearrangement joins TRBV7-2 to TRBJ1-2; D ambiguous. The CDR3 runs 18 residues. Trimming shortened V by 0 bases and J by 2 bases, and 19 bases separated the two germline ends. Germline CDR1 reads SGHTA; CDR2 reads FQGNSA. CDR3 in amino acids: CASSLAASRIGSNYGYTF. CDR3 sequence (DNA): TGTGCCAGCAGCTTAGCCGCATCACGGATCGGATCGAACTATGGCTACACCTTC.

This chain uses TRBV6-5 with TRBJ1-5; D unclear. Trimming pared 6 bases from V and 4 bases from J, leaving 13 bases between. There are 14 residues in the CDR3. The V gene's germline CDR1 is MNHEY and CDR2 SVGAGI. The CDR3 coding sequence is TGTGCCAGCAGGGGAGAGGCACCAAATCAGCCCCAGCATTTT. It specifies CASRGEAPNQPQHF.

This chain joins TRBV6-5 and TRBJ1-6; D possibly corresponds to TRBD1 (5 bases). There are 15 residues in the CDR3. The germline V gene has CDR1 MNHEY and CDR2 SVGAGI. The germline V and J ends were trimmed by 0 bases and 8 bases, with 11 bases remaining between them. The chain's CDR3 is CASSYSRGEDSPLHF. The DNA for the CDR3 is TGTGCCAGCAGTTACTCGCGGGGGGAGGATTCACCCCTCCACTTT.

CDR3 bases: TGCGCCAGCAGCCAAGAGACAGGGACCACTTTAGCCAAAAACATTCAGTACTTC. Amino acid sequence: CASSQETGTTLAKNIQYF. The chain combines TRBV4-1 with TRBJ2-4; 7 positions match TRBD1. V shed 0 bases, J shed 0 bases, and the junction held 8 bases outside the gene matches. The CDR3 extends over 18 amino acids. The germline gives CDR1 MGHRA, CDR2 YSYEKL.

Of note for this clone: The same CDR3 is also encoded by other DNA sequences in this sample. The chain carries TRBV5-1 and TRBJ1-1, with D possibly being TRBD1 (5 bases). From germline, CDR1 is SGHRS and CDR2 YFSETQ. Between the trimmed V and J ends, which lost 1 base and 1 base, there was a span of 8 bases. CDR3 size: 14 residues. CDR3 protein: CASSLLQGNTEAFF. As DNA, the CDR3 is TGCGCCAGCAGCTTGCTCCAGGGGAACACTGAAGCTTTCTTT.

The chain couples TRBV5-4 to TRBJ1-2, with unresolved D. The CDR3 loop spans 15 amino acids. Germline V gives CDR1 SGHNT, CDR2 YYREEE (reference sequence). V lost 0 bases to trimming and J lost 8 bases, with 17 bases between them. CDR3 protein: CASSLDQDPARGYTF. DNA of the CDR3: TGTGCCAGCAGCTTGGATCAGGACCCGGCGCGGGGCTACACCTTC.